The 31 T cell receptor beta chains below were found in one sample sequenced in a study of cytomegalovirus exposure and HLA in healthy donors. Researchers ran the PCR with 60 Vbeta and 13 Jbeta primers. Measured with immunoSEQ multiplex PCR; TCRdb has only the in-frame clones, and not every one. The repertoire holds 150,000 to 170,000 clones, with around 79% as singletons. The source material was PBMCs. These receptors originate from a man between 18 and 29 years old in good health and CMV-seronegative.

The chain recombines TRBV6-1 with TRBJ2-2; TRBD2 matches 8 bases. Germline CDR1 is MNHNS and CDR2 is SASEGT. The V gene end was trimmed by 4 bases and the J gene end by 1 base; junction bases not matched to a gene: 2. The CDR3 is 15 residues long. The CDR3 reads CASSGGGLNTGELFF. In DNA, the CDR3 is TGTGCCAGCAGTGGCGGGGGGCTGAACACCGGGGAGCTGTTTTTT.

CDR3 in DNA: TGTGCCAGCAGTTCCGGGACTAGCGAATCCTACAATGAGCAGTTCTTC. It encodes CASSSGTSESYNEQFF. This sequence joins TRBV6-5 and TRBJ2-1; 10 bases agree with TRBD2. Germline V CDR1 and CDR2: MNHEY, SVGAGI. V was pared by 4 bases and J by 1 base, with 4 bases of the junction left unmatched. The CDR3 contains 16 residues.

The CDR3 loop is CASSPRTDPYNYGYTF. Here the CDR3 DNA reads TGTGCCAGCAGCCCTCGGACAGATCCTTATAACTATGGCTACACCTTC. The rearrangement uses TRBV6-4 and TRBJ1-2, with TRBD1 as a possible D gene (6 bases). The V gene's germline CDR1 is MRHNA and CDR2 SNTAGT. Trimming stripped 6 bases from V and 1 base from J, with 18 bases between. This CDR3 spans 16 amino acids.

The chain employs TRBV18 and TRBJ1-3; 10 bases agree with TRBD1. The V segment lost 6 bases and the J segment 4 bases; nucleotides outside the gene matches: 15. CDR1 is KGHSH and CDR2 is LQKENI in the germline V gene. The CDR3 contains 18 residues. The CDR3 DNA sequence: TGTGCCAGCTCTCCGTTTACCCCGGGACAGGGGAAGGGAAACACCATATATTTT. Encoded protein: CASSPFTPGQGKGNTIYF. Combining the CDR3 with reference TRBV18 and TRBJ1-3 gives the whole variable domain NAGVMQNPRHLVRRRGQEARLRCSPMKGHSHVYWYRQLPEEGLKFMVYLQKENIIDESGMPKERFSAEFPKEGPSILRIQQVVRGDSAAYFCASSPFTPGQGKGNTIYFGEGSWLTVV.

CDR3: CAIRDWAGGNEQFF. In DNA form, the CDR3 reads TGTGCCATCAGGGACTGGGCCGGGGGCAATGAGCAGTTCTTC. This sequence joins TRBV10-3 and TRBJ2-1; tentatively, D is TRBD2 (6 bases). The CDR3 runs 14 residues. Germline V gene data show CDR1 as ENHRY and CDR2 as SYGVKD. V lost 6 bases, J lost 6 bases, and 15 bases lay in between.

Only a few counts were recorded for this clone. The V and J genes are TRBV10-2 and TRBJ2-1; 7 bases are a match to TRBD1. Germline V lookup: CDR1 WSHSY, CDR2 SAAADI. This CDR3 comprises 13 residues. Trimming took 2 bases from V and 9 from J; bases not matched to a gene: 4. Written as DNA, the CDR3 is TGCGCCAGCAGTGAGGGACAGGCAGTTGAGCAGTTCTTC. It encodes CASSEGQAVEQFF.

This clone has more than one count but fewer than ten. The chain uses TRBV28 and TRBJ2-3; 7 positions match TRBD2. Germline V lookup: CDR1 MDHEN, CDR2 SYDVKM. This CDR3 is built from 16 residues. V lost 4 bases, J lost 0 bases, and 7 bases stayed unmatched. CDR3 amino acids: CASSSLRDYSTDTQYF. In DNA, the CDR3 is TGTGCCAGCAGTTCCCTCCGGGACTACAGCACAGATACGCAGTATTTT.

This clone was seen a handful of times. The chain recombines TRBV19 with TRBJ2-7, with D unclear. V was shortened by 3 bases and J by 4 bases, with 19 bases between the two germline ends. The CDR3 contains 16 residues. Looked up from germline, CDR1 is LNHDA and CDR2 is SQIVND (reference sequence). The CDR3 DNA reads as TGTGCCAGTAGTATTTTGAAGCAGAAGGCGGCATACGAGCAGTACTTC. This translates into CASSILKQKAAYEQYF.

V usage is TRBV27 and J usage is TRBJ1-5; possible D gene TRBD1, 5 bases. Germline CDR1 reads MNHEY; CDR2 reads SMNVEV (reference sequence). This CDR3 contains 14 residues. V gave up 3 bases and J gave up 2 bases, with 8 bases separating them. The CDR3 bases are TGTGCCAGCAGTTTTCAGGGTGGCAATCAGCCCCAGCATTTT. It codes for CASSFQGGNQPQHF.

This clone occurred a few times. The chain has TRBV6-5 and TRBJ2-1, with unresolved D. V gave up 0 bases and J gave up 8 bases, with 14 bases separating them. The CDR3 spans 15 residues. Germline CDR1 is MNHEY and CDR2 is SVGAGI. Here the CDR3 DNA reads TGTGCCAGCAGTTACTCGAGTAGATGGCAGGATGAGCAGTTCTTC. Its protein product is CASSYSSRWQDEQFF.

The count of this clone is one. V usage is TRBV11-2 and J usage is TRBJ2-2; D may be TRBD2 (6 bases). Germline assignment: CDR1 SGHAT and CDR2 FQNNGV. V lost 5 bases, J lost 4 bases, and 20 bases lay in between. The CDR3 is 17 amino acids. CDR3 in amino acids: CASSIGSRQRPTGELFF. CDR3 DNA sequence: TGTGCCAGCAGCATCGGGAGCCGGCAGAGACCCACCGGGGAGCTGTTTTTT.

V usage is TRBV6-1 and J usage is TRBJ2-7; 10 positions match TRBD1. The CDR3 contains 16 residues. J gave up 2 bases and V 1 base, and 5 bases lay outside the gene matches. The V gene's germline CDR1 is MNHNS and CDR2 SASEGT. The CDR3 DNA sequence: TGTGCCAGCAGTGAAGGCGACGGGACAGGGGCCTACGAGCAGTACTTC. This encodes CASSEGDGTGAYEQYF.

The chain is built from TRBV5-4 and TRBJ2-2; D remains unclear. The V gene's germline CDR1 is SGHNT and CDR2 YYREEE (reference sequence). V dropped 0 bases and J dropped 1 base, with 10 bases sitting between them. CDR3 length equals 16 residues. The CDR3 region is CASSLEFGQNTGELFF. The CDR3 DNA sequence: TGTGCCAGCAGCTTGGAGTTTGGGCAGAACACCGGGGAGCTGTTTTTT.

J is TRBJ2-1 and V is TRBV5-1, with TRBD2 matching over 10 bases. V was clipped by 0 bases and J by 0 bases; unmatched bases: 6. Per the germline V gene, CDR1 is SGHRS and CDR2 is YFSETQ. The CDR3 extends over 18 amino acids. In DNA, the CDR3 is TGCGCCAGCAGCTTGGCCAGCGGGGGGGTTCTCTCCTACAATGAGCAGTTCTTC. This codes for CASSLASGGVLSYNEQFF.

The V call is TRBV5-4, the J call TRBJ2-3; D is perhaps TRBD2 (5 bases). The V gene's germline CDR1 is SGHNT and CDR2 YYREEE (reference sequence). CDR3 size: 17 residues. V was trimmed by 2 bases and J by 5 bases, leaving 21 bases between them. CDR3 sequence: CASSLDASGSTEDTQYF. For the CDR3, the DNA is TGTGCCAGCAGCTTAGACGCCAGCGGATCAACCGAAGATACGCAGTATTTT.

V usage is TRBV28 and J usage is TRBJ1-6; tentative D call: TRBD1 (6 bases). Germline V lookup: CDR1 MDHEN, CDR2 SYDVKM. The CDR3 contains 14 residues. V dropped 6 bases and J dropped 5 bases, with 11 bases sitting between them. CDR3 protein: CASSLGGHNSPLHF. CDR3 DNA sequence: TGTGCCAGCAGCCTGGGGGGGCATAATTCACCCCTCCACTTT.

The genes are TRBV27 and TRBJ1-5, with 9 bases lining up with TRBD1. V lost 6 bases, J lost 2 bases, and 11 bases stayed unmatched. Looked up from germline, CDR1 is MNHEY and CDR2 is SMNVEV (reference sequence). The length of the CDR3 is 17 residues. The CDR3 nucleotides are TGTGCCAGCAGCCATCTTTATACAGGGGGCGGCAATCAGCCCCAGCATTTT. Residues: CASSHLYTGGGNQPQHF.

CDR3 bases: TGTGCCTGGAGTGTCTCTTCGGACAGTAGGGATGGCTACACCTTC. Its translation: CAWSVSSDSRDGYTF. The rearrangement uses TRBV30 and TRBJ1-2; a weak D match, TRBD1 (6 bases). Germline CDR1 is GTSNPN and CDR2 is SVGIG (reference sequence). This CDR3 comprises 15 residues. V lost 0 bases and J 6 bases, leaving 17 bases between the germline ends.

The chain recombines TRBV27 with TRBJ2-1; a weak D match, TRBD2 (6 bases). Deletions cut 6 bases from V and 6 bases from J, with 15 bases between. The germline CDR1 and CDR2 sequences are MNHEY and SMNVEV (reference sequence). The CDR3 sequence is 14 residues long. The CDR3 sequence: CASSLRDSSNEQFF. CDR3 nucleotide sequence: TGTGCCAGCAGCCTCCGGGACTCATCCAATGAGCAGTTCTTC.

This clone was found once. Here the CDR3 reads CASSLWTRGSTEAFF. The CDR3 region has the DNA TGTGCCAGCAGTTTATGGACCAGAGGGAGCACTGAAGCTTTCTTT. V is TRBV28 and J is TRBJ1-1; D not resolved. Germline V CDR1 and CDR2: MDHEN, SYDVKM. The CDR3 is 15 residues long. V was pared by 0 bases and J by 4 bases, with 12 bases between.

In DNA form, the CDR3 reads TGTGCCAGCAGTGACAGGGGATCCCTTAGAAACACCATATATTTT. Encoded protein: CASSDRGSLRNTIYF. The chain employs TRBV28 and TRBJ1-3, with 8 bases fitting TRBD1. Germline V gene lookup returns CDR1 MDHEN and CDR2 SYDVKM. The CDR3 sequence is 15 residues long. Germline trimming cut 5 bases from V and 5 bases from J; bases unmatched to any gene: 8.

The gene calls are TRBV11-2 and TRBJ2-3; D unresolved. The CDR3 length is 15 residues. The germline V gene has CDR1 SGHAT and CDR2 FQNNGV. V dropped 2 bases and J dropped 2 bases, with 11 bases sitting between them. The CDR3 coding sequence is TGTGCCAGCAGCTTATCGGGTTTCATCACAGATACGCAGTATTTT. Translation: CASSLSGFITDTQYF.

V and J are TRBV18 and TRBJ2-1; D is undetermined. The CDR3 has 16 amino acids. The germline V gene encodes CDR1 KGHSH and CDR2 LQKENI. V lost 1 base and J 0 bases, leaving 10 bases between the germline ends. The CDR3 spells CASSPLTSFSYNEQFF. CDR3 coding DNA: TGTGCCAGCTCACCACTGACAAGCTTCTCCTACAATGAGCAGTTCTTC.

The rearrangement links TRBV6-5 to TRBJ1-5; tentative D call: TRBD1 (5 bases). Germline lookup yields CDR1 MNHEY and CDR2 SVGAGI. V was pared by 10 bases and J by 0 bases, with 10 bases between. This CDR3 spans 13 amino acids. The CDR3 bases are TGTGCCACCGGGGGGGATAGCAATCAGCCCCAGCATTTT. Amino acid sequence: CATGGDSNQPQHF.

This chain links TRBV28 with TRBJ1-2; D gene ambiguous. Trimming left V 4 bases short and J 8 bases short, with 17 bases between. CDR1 and CDR2 (germline): MDHEN, SYDVKM. There are 14 residues in the CDR3. CDR3 sequence: CASSSPSLAPGYTF. The CDR3 nucleotides are TGTGCCAGCAGTTCCCCTTCACTCGCCCCGGGCTACACCTTC.

This chain's CDR3 is CASGLRTSGANTGELFF. The CDR3 bases are TGTGCCAGTGGCCTACGGACTAGCGGGGCTAACACCGGGGAGCTGTTTTTT. This rearrangement joins TRBV19 to TRBJ2-2, with 12 bases aligning to TRBD2. The CDR3 sequence is 17 residues long. Trimming at V came to 8 bases and at J to 2 bases, leaving 9 bases not matched to a gene. Looked up from germline, CDR1 is LNHDA and CDR2 is SQIVND (reference sequence).

This clone was seen a handful of times. This chain joins TRBV18 and TRBJ1-5; TRBD1 might be the D (6 bases). Trimming took off 5 bases at V and 2 bases at J, with 10 bases between the two ends. This CDR3 region has 14 residues. The germline V gene has CDR1 KGHSH and CDR2 LQKENI. The CDR3 is CASSAAGGNQPQHF. The DNA for the CDR3 is TGTGCCAGCTCAGCCGCAGGGGGCAATCAGCCCCAGCATTTT.

This sequence joins TRBV11-2 and TRBJ2-4; D remains unclear. V was cut by 2 bases and J by 8 bases, with 10 bases left in between. CDR3 length: 13 residues. The germline gives CDR1 SGHAT, CDR2 FQNNGV. The CDR3 coding sequence is TGTGCCAGCAGCTTAAAAGGAGCTGACATTCAGTACTTC. This encodes CASSLKGADIQYF.

V gene TRBV2 combines with J gene TRBJ2-1; 10 nucleotides align to TRBD2. V was pared by 4 bases and J by 2 bases, with 2 bases of the junction left unmatched. Germline CDR1 reads SNHLY; CDR2 reads FYNNEI. The CDR3 has 15 amino acids. The CDR3 nucleotides read TGTGCCAGCAGTGGGAGCGGGGGGGCCTACAATGAGCAGTTCTTC. Encoded protein: CASSGSGGAYNEQFF.

The V gene is TRBV18, the J gene TRBJ1-2, with 9 bases lining up with TRBD1. Germline V gives CDR1 KGHSH, CDR2 LQKENI. This CDR3 region has 15 residues. The V and J ends lost 2 bases and 12 bases, in that order; junction bases with no gene match: 13. CDR3 in amino acids: CASSPTVQGQGRNTF. Written as DNA, the CDR3 is TGTGCCAGCTCACCAACAGTTCAGGGACAGGGCCGGAACACCTTC.

The J gene is TRBJ1-1, the V gene TRBV18; the match to TRBD1 covers 7 bases. The length of the CDR3 is 13 residues. The junction had 10 bases not matched to a gene; V was cut back by 8 bases and J by 7 bases. CDR1 KGHSH and CDR2 LQKENI come from the germline V gene. This CDR3 reads CASADRPGGEAFF. As DNA, the CDR3 is TGTGCCAGCGCGGACAGGCCCGGAGGTGAAGCTTTCTTT.